This TCR beta chain derives from a study of shared clonotypes between healthy human individuals. This CDR3 is built from 16 residues. Trimming removed 6 bases at V and 1 base at J, with 15 bases between. The germline V gene has CDR1 SGHTA and CDR2 FQGNSA. Notes on this clone: Its antigen is unidentified.

Findings and caveats of the study: The study found about 5% of naive CD4 clonotypes shared across a handful of donors. Relative to their counterparts shared across all four donors, non-shared clonotypes exhibited diminished generation probabilities.

Over several immunoSEQ plates, each subset's genomic DNA was distributed in even portions. As originally analysed: Filtering of immunoSEQ junctional sequences could not match full-length read filtering. Sequenced by immunoSEQ multiplex PCR; TCRdb stores in-frame clones only, minus some. Clonal size and the V and J genes are those of that table, whereas D and trimming came from the DNA. The sample includes around 940,000 clones, approximately 76% of them seen just once. The sequencing input was memory CD4+ T cells sorted from blood. Subset indicated: CD45RA-negative fraction. V usage is TRBV7-2 and J usage is TRBJ2-2, with D perhaps matching TRBD1 or TRBD2 (5 bases each). The sequence came from a man aged 18 to 29 in good health. The CDR3: CASRGSGTVNTGELFF. The DNA of the CDR3 is TGTGCCAGCAGGGGGTCCGGGACCGTGAACACCGGGGAGCTGTTTTTT.